Listed below are T cell receptor beta chains from one sample, sequenced in a study of T cell repertoires in aging, cancer and after chemotherapy. TCRdb fed the multiplex PCR reads into MiXCR, producing one record per CDR3 protein. The table lists 1,500 or so distinct CDR3 sequences, around a fifth of them singletons, with 21% in the top ten. The sample taken for sequencing was blood. Source of these receptors: a human donor with a solid tumor. The CDR3 runs from the conserved cysteine through the conserved F or W. A D gene is named only where the DNA matches it firmly. Rows give clone size only sometimes, using once, few, many, or a class for an expanded clone.

CDR3 length: 15; D gene: NA; V gene: TRBV6-1; J gene: TRBJ1-1; clone size: medium-sized; CDR3 protein: CASSDSRTVRTEAFF; CDR3 DNA: TGTGCCAGCAGTGATTCCAGGACGGTGAGAACTGAAGCTTTCTTT
CDR3 length: 16; D gene: TRBD2; V gene: TRBV5-4; J gene: TRBJ2-7; clone size: NA; CDR3 protein: CASSTLAGIGSYEQYF; CDR3 DNA: TGTGCCAGCAGCACCCTAGCGGGGATAGGGTCCTACGAGCAGTACTTC
CDR3 length: 13; D gene: NA; V gene: TRBV6-1; J gene: TRBJ1-1; clone size: medium-sized; CDR3 protein: CASSQSEDTEAFF; CDR3 DNA: TGTGCCAGCAGTCAGTCGGAGGACACTGAAGCTTTCTTT
CDR3 length: 15; D gene: NA; V gene: TRBV4-3; J gene: TRBJ2-7; clone size: NA; CDR3 protein: CASSQETGFSYEQYF; CDR3 DNA: TGCGCCAGCAGCCAAGAGACAGGATTCTCCTACGAGCAGTACTTC
CDR3 length: 15; D gene: TRBD2; V gene: TRBV19; J gene: TRBJ2-5; clone size: large; CDR3 protein: CASSSSGGPRETQYF; CDR3 DNA: TGTGCCAGTAGTAGTAGCGGGGGACCCCGGGAGACCCAGTACTTC
CDR3 length: 12; D gene: TRBD2; V gene: TRBV19; J gene: TRBJ2-2; clone size: NA; CDR3 protein: CASSRGAGELFF; CDR3 DNA: TGTGCCAGTAGTCGGGGGGCCGGGGAGCTGTTTTTT
CDR3 length: 12; D gene: NA; V gene: TRBV11-2; J gene: TRBJ2-3; clone size: medium-sized; CDR3 protein: CASSLVTDTQYF; CDR3 DNA: TGTGCCAGCAGCTTAGTCACAGATACGCAGTATTTT
CDR3 length: 13; D gene: NA; V gene: TRBV11-2; J gene: TRBJ2-7; clone size: medium-sized; CDR3 protein: CASSLGQATEQYF; CDR3 DNA: TGTGCCAGCAGCTTAGGACAGGCAACCGAGCAGTACTTC
CDR3 length: 14; D gene: NA; V gene: TRBV20-1; J gene: TRBJ1-2; clone size: NA; CDR3 protein: CSAPAGQTLYGYTF; CDR3 DNA: TGCAGTGCCCCAGCGGGGCAGACCCTCTATGGCTACACCTTC
CDR3 length: 14; D gene: TRBD1; V gene: TRBV19; J gene: TRBJ1-2; clone size: NA; CDR3 protein: CASSLKGAGYGYTF; CDR3 DNA: TGTGCCAGTAGTCTAAAGGGGGCCGGCTATGGCTACACCTTC
CDR3 length: 13; D gene: NA; V gene: TRBV7-9; J gene: TRBJ2-1; clone size: medium-sized; CDR3 protein: CASSLVRYNEQFF; CDR3 DNA: TGTGCCAGCAGCTTAGTTCGATACAATGAGCAGTTCTTC
CDR3 length: 13; D gene: NA; V gene: TRBV27; J gene: TRBJ1-1; clone size: medium-sized; CDR3 protein: CASSLRQNTEAFF; CDR3 DNA: TGTGCCAGCAGTTTAAGACAGAACACTGAAGCTTTCTTT
CDR3 length: 15; D gene: NA; V gene: TRBV19; J gene: TRBJ1-5; clone size: medium-sized; CDR3 protein: CASTMGWGGVQPQHF; CDR3 DNA: TGTGCCAGTACCATGGGCTGGGGGGGGGTGCAGCCCCAGCATTTT
CDR3 length: 17; D gene: TRBD1; V gene: TRBV27; J gene: TRBJ1-1; clone size: few; CDR3 protein: CASSPGTGGLMNTEAFF; CDR3 DNA: TGTGCCAGCAGTCCCGGGACAGGGGGTCTTATGAACACTGAAGCTTTCTTT
CDR3 length: 14; D gene: NA; V gene: TRBV6-5; J gene: TRBJ1-1; clone size: medium-sized; CDR3 protein: CASSKDTDHTEAFF; CDR3 DNA: TGTGCCAGCAGTAAAGACACGGATCACACTGAAGCTTTCTTT
CDR3 length: 14; D gene: TRBD1; V gene: TRBV12-3/TRBV12-4; J gene: TRBJ2-7; clone size: NA; CDR3 protein: CASRKGQSSYEQYF; CDR3 DNA: TGTGCCAGCAGGAAGGGACAGAGCTCCTACGAGCAGTACTTC
CDR3 length: 13; D gene: NA; V gene: TRBV18; J gene: TRBJ2-1; clone size: large; CDR3 protein: CASSPLATAEQFF; CDR3 DNA: TGTGCCAGCTCACCGCTGGCTACTGCTGAGCAGTTCTTC
CDR3 length: 15; D gene: TRBD1; V gene: TRBV6-6; J gene: TRBJ2-7; clone size: few; CDR3 protein: CASSYAGTGIFEQYF; CDR3 DNA: TGTGCCAGCAGTTACGCTGGGACAGGTATCTTCGAGCAGTACTTC
CDR3 length: 15; D gene: TRBD1; V gene: TRBV20-1; J gene: TRBJ1-5; clone size: NA; CDR3 protein: CSARRDRNSNQPQHF; CDR3 DNA: TGCAGTGCTAGAAGGGACAGGAATAGCAATCAGCCCCAGCATTTT
CDR3 length: 12; D gene: NA; V gene: TRBV6-2/TRBV6-3; J gene: TRBJ1-6; clone size: medium-sized; CDR3 protein: CASSWGVSPLHF; CDR3 DNA: TGTGCCAGCAGTTGGGGGGTATCACCCCTCCACTTT